The 20 T cell receptor beta chains below were found in one sample sequenced in a study of beta chain features in type 1 diabetes. Points from the study as a whole: Shortening that was moderate but significant affected the TCRB CDR3s of Type 1 diabetes patients in all four CD4+ subsets.

The sequenced template was cDNA made from the entire isolated RNA. The data were produced by immunoSEQ multiplex PCR, yet TCRdb's version contains in-frame clones alone and is incomplete. The sample includes over 150,000 clones, 10% of them seen just once. These receptors lack a known antigen. The sample was central memory CD4+ T cells from blood. The receptors were gathered from a man aged 25 to 45 with type 1 diabetes.

The chain carries TRBV7-3 and TRBJ2-1; 9 bases are a match to TRBD1. Germline CDR1 is SGHTA and CDR2 is FQGTGA. V trimming: 5 bases; J trimming: 7 bases; junction bases outside the gene matches: 3. This CDR3 spans 13 amino acids. In DNA form, the CDR3 reads TGTGCCAGCAGCCAAGGACAGGGGAATGAGCAGTTCTTC. Protein sequence: CASSQGQGNEQFF. The entire variable domain, with the rest obtained from reference TRBV7-3 and TRBJ2-1, is as follows: GAGVSQTPSNKVTEKGKYVELRCDPISGHTALYWYRQSLGQGPEFLIYFQGTGAADDSGLPNDRFFAVRPEGSVSTLKIQRTERGDSAVYLCASSQGQGNEQFFGPGTRLTVL.

There are a few counts of this clone. The chain combines TRBV7-9 with TRBJ2-5; D might be TRBD2 (6 bases). The CDR3 spans 17 residues. The ends were cut back, 1 base at V and 4 bases at J, with 19 bases in the middle. Germline values: CDR1 SEHNR, CDR2 FQNEAQ (reference sequence). In DNA form, the CDR3 reads TGTGCCAGCAGCTTAGATGCAGGACTACCCTTAAGAGAGACCCAGTACTTC. Translation: CASSLDAGLPLRETQYF.

This clone was observed a few times. V usage is TRBV6-4 and J usage is TRBJ2-1; perhaps TRBD2 as D (5 bases). The germline V gene has CDR1 MRHNA and CDR2 SNTAGT. V was shortened by 7 bases and J by 0 bases, with 13 bases between the two germline ends. The CDR3 covers 15 residues. The CDR3 coding sequence is TGTGCCAGCACGAGCGGCCACGACTCCTACAATGAGCAGTTCTTC. Encoded protein: CASTSGHDSYNEQFF.

The V gene is TRBV18, the J gene TRBJ1-2; D not certain. The germline gives CDR1 KGHSH, CDR2 LQKENI. V lost 6 bases to trimming and J lost 6 bases, with 20 bases between them. The CDR3 is made up of 15 amino acids. CDR3: CASSQTNLEKNGYTF. Written as DNA, the CDR3 is TGTGCCAGCTCTCAGACAAACTTAGAAAAAAATGGCTACACCTTC.

In this sample, this clone turned up many times. J is TRBJ2-1 and V is TRBV4-2; TRBD2 matches at 9 bases. The ends lost 0 bases at V and 7 bases at J; junction bases unmatched: 13. The CDR3 spans 18 residues. Germline V gene lookup returns CDR1 LGHNA and CDR2 YNFKEQ. Here the CDR3 reads CASSQDPLAGRWGNEQFF. In DNA form, the CDR3 reads TGTGCCAGCAGCCAAGATCCGCTAGCGGGACGGTGGGGAAATGAGCAGTTCTTC.

The V gene is TRBV5-4, the J gene TRBJ2-3, with 12 bases lining up with TRBD2. Trimming cost V 4 bases and J 6 bases; bases outside gene matches: 9. The CDR3 covers 16 residues. CDR1 is SGHNT and CDR2 is YYREEE in the germline V gene (reference sequence). CDR3: CASSHGLAGTKDTQYF. For the CDR3, the DNA is TGTGCCAGCAGCCACGGACTAGCGGGAACAAAGGATACGCAGTATTTT.

V usage is TRBV2 and J usage is TRBJ2-7; 10 bases map to TRBD2. The CDR3 contains 15 residues. Germline trimming cut 4 bases from V and 6 bases from J; bases unmatched to any gene: 9. Per the germline V gene, CDR1 is SNHLY and CDR2 is FYNNEI. The CDR3 here is CASSGEIAGGGEQYF. Written as DNA, the CDR3 is TGTGCCAGCAGTGGAGAAATAGCGGGAGGCGGCGAGCAGTACTTC.

The chain is built from TRBV7-9 and TRBJ2-3; possible D gene TRBD2, 5 bases. V dropped 2 bases and J dropped 3 bases, with 6 bases sitting between them. The CDR3 is made up of 13 amino acids. Per germline, CDR1 SEHNR and CDR2 FQNEAQ (reference sequence). This CDR3 is CASSLRETDTQYF. The CDR3 DNA follows: TGTGCCAGCAGCTTAAGGGAGACAGATACGCAGTATTTT.

In its sample, this clone was seen a few times. In DNA, the CDR3 is TGTGCCAGCTCACCACCAGGGGGGGGGACCTACAATGAGCAGTTCTTC. This gives the protein CASSPPGGGTYNEQFF. The chain carries TRBV18 and TRBJ2-1, with D possibly being TRBD2 (7 bases). CDR1 is KGHSH, CDR2 LQKENI, per germline. The CDR3 loop spans 16 amino acids. V was pared by 0 bases and J by 2 bases, with 11 bases between.

The V call is TRBV7-3, the J call TRBJ2-2; 8 nucleotides match TRBD2. This CDR3 is built from 14 residues. Germline loops: CDR1 SGHTA, CDR2 FQGTGA. The V segment lost 8 bases and the J segment 2 bases; nucleotides outside the gene matches: 4. This CDR3 is CASRGGGNTGELFF. The CDR3 region has the DNA TGTGCCAGCCGGGGGGGAGGTAACACCGGGGAGCTGTTTTTT.

This clone has just a few counts. The chain uses TRBV7-9 and TRBJ2-5; TRBD2 matches at 11 bases. Looked up from germline, CDR1 is SEHNR and CDR2 is FQNEAQ (reference sequence). CDR3 length: 15 amino acids. The junction had 2 bases not matched to a gene; V was cut back by 1 base and J by 4 bases. The CDR3 DNA sequence: TGTGCCAGCAGCTTAGTCCTAGCGGGAGGAGAGACCCAGTACTTC. Encoded protein: CASSLVLAGGETQYF. The whole variable domain, filled in from reference TRBV7-9 and TRBJ2-5, reads DTGVSQNPRHKITKRGQNVTFRCDPISEHNRLYWYRQTLGQGPEFLTYFQNEAQLEKSRLLSDRFSAERPKGSFSTLEIQRTEQGDSAMYLCASSLVLAGGETQYFGPGTRLLVL.

The CDR3 loop is CASSQVVTGRAFF. The DNA for the CDR3 is TGCGCCAGCAGCCAAGTCGTGACAGGTAGAGCTTTCTTT. This chain connects TRBV4-1 to TRBJ1-1, with a weak D call TRBD1 (6 bases). Germline V lookup: CDR1 MGHRA, CDR2 YSYEKL. The CDR3 extends over 13 amino acids. V lost 1 base and J 10 bases, leaving 13 bases between the germline ends.

The chain combines TRBV30 with TRBJ2-2; D gene ambiguous. The CDR3 extends over 14 amino acids. V lost 6 bases, J lost 0 bases, and 11 bases lay in between. The germline CDR1 and CDR2 sequences are GTSNPN and SVGIG (reference sequence). Here the CDR3 DNA reads TGTGCCTGCCCAGACTCCGCGAACACCGGGGAGCTGTTTTTT. Its protein is CACPDSANTGELFF.

This clone appeared a few times. Other nucleotide sequences in the sample specify the same CDR3. The J gene is TRBJ2-3, the V gene TRBV5-1, with D tentatively TRBD2 (6 bases). Trimming shortened V by 4 bases and J by 3 bases, and 9 bases separated the two germline ends. The germline V gene encodes CDR1 SGHRS and CDR2 YFSETQ. The CDR3 loop spans 13 amino acids. The CDR3 coding sequence is TGCGCCAGCAGCACGGGGGAAACAGATACGCAGTATTTT. Translation: CASSTGETDTQYF.

The chain employs TRBV30 and TRBJ2-5; 9 bases match TRBD2. Germline-derived CDR1 and CDR2 are GTSNPN and SVGIG (reference sequence). The V segment lost 0 bases and the J segment 5 bases; nucleotides outside the gene matches: 7. This CDR3 is built from 15 residues. Written as DNA, the CDR3 is TGTGCCTGGAGTGTAGGTGCGGGAGGGCAGGAGACCCAGTACTTC. This translates into CAWSVGAGGQETQYF.

The chain is built from TRBV10-3 and TRBJ1-1, with a tentative D call TRBD1 (6 bases). Germline CDR1 and CDR2: ENHRY and SYGVKD. CDR3 length: 17 residues. Trimming left V 6 bases short and J 3 bases short, with 23 bases between. The CDR3 protein is CAIRLYATGTTDTEAFF. The DNA for the CDR3 is TGTGCCATCAGACTTTACGCAACCGGGACAACGGACACTGAAGCTTTCTTT.

The J gene is TRBJ1-5, the V gene TRBV7-9; D may be TRBD1 (6 bases). CDR3 length: 14 residues. Germline values: CDR1 SEHNR, CDR2 FQNEAQ (reference sequence). Trimming stripped 5 bases from V and 9 bases from J, with 17 bases between. This CDR3 is CASSLATGQAPQHF. CDR3 nucleotide sequence: TGTGCCAGCAGCCTTGCGACAGGCCAAGCGCCCCAGCATTTT.

This clone was observed a few times. This sequence joins TRBV11-2 and TRBJ2-2; tentative D call: TRBD1 (5 bases). The CDR3 is made up of 15 amino acids. The germline CDR1 and CDR2 sequences are SGHAT and FQNNGV. V shed 5 bases and J shed 3 bases, with 13 bases lying between them. This CDR3 is CASSPMQGYTGELFF. CDR3 nucleotides: TGTGCCAGCAGCCCGATGCAGGGTTACACCGGGGAGCTGTTTTTT. Full variable domain (missing parts from reference TRBV11-2 and TRBJ2-2): EAGVAQSPRYKIIEKRQSVAFWCNPISGHATLYWYQQILGQGPKLLIQFQNNGVVDDSQLPKDRFSAERLKGVDSTLKIQPAKLEDSAVYLCASSPMQGYTGELFFGEGSRLTVL.

V usage is TRBV7-2 and J usage is TRBJ1-1; D uncertain. V was clipped by 5 bases and J by 0 bases, with 7 bases between them. Germline CDR1 SGHTA, CDR2 FQGNSA. The CDR3 is 13 residues long. The CDR3: CASSPFMNTEAFF. The DNA for the CDR3 is TGTGCCAGCAGCCCCTTTATGAACACTGAAGCTTTCTTT.

The genes are TRBV5-1 and TRBJ2-3, with a tentative D call TRBD2 (5 bases). Germline CDR1 reads SGHRS; CDR2 reads YFSETQ. The CDR3 runs to 14 residues. The V gene lost 4 bases and the J gene lost 3 bases, with 12 bases spanning the gap. This CDR3 reads CASSPGEHTDTQYF. CDR3 coding DNA: TGCGCCAGCAGCCCCGGGGAGCATACAGATACGCAGTATTTT.